Below are 13 T cell receptor beta chains sequenced from a single sample in a study of cytomegalovirus exposure and HLA in healthy donors. Primers: 60 Vbeta forward and 13 Jbeta reverse. Some clones are missing from TCRdb's copy, which holds only in-frame ones; the method was immunoSEQ multiplex PCR. Here the sample spans roughly 150,000 clones, 76% being singletons. The sequencing input was PBMCs. The receptor set was obtained from a middle-aged woman in good health and CMV-seronegative.

The CDR3 region has the DNA TGTGCCAGCAGCTCGTCTAGCGGTCGAAGCACAGATACGCAGTATTTT. Amino acids: CASSSSSGRSTDTQYF. The chain is built from TRBV13 and TRBJ2-3, with TRBD2 matching over 7 bases. Germline values: CDR1 PRHDT, CDR2 FYEKMQ (reference sequence). J lost 0 bases, V lost 4 bases, and 7 bases had no gene match. The CDR3 is 16 amino acids.

On this clone: Other DNA sequences in the same sample also yield this CDR3. This chain uses TRBV5-1 with TRBJ2-1; 8 nucleotides align to TRBD2. With 0 bases clipped from V and 4 bases from J, the junction kept 6 bases outside the gene matches. This CDR3 is 16 amino acids long. Germline CDR1 reads SGHRS; CDR2 reads YFSETQ. The CDR3 spells CASSLDGAGGYNEQFF. DNA of the CDR3: TGCGCCAGCAGCTTGGACGGTGCGGGGGGATACAATGAGCAGTTCTTC.

This clone was seen only a few times. The rearrangement uses TRBV14 and TRBJ1-2, with D uncertain. Trimming pared 1 base from V and 4 bases from J, leaving 4 bases between. This CDR3 has 12 residues. The V gene's germline CDR1 is SGHDN and CDR2 FVKESK. CDR3 bases: TGTGCCAGCAGCCAAGGTCTCTATGGCTACACCTTC. This translates into CASSQGLYGYTF. Looking up the rest from reference TRBV14 and TRBJ1-2 gives the full variable domain: EAGVTQFPSHSVIEKGQTVTLRCDPISGHDNLYWYRRVMGKEIKFLLHFVKESKQDESGMPNNRFLAERTGGTYSTLKVQPAELEDSGVYFCASSQGLYGYTFGSGTRLTVV.

This chain uses TRBV29-1 with TRBJ2-1; 12 bases agree with TRBD2. This CDR3 is built from 13 residues. J was trimmed by 10 bases and V by 7 bases; bases with no gene match: 8. Germline V gene data show CDR1 as SQVTM and CDR2 as ANQGSEA. The CDR3 spells CSGRLAGDLEQFF. Here the CDR3 DNA reads TGCAGCGGACGACTAGCGGGGGATCTCGAGCAGTTCTTC.

The V call is TRBV5-6, the J call TRBJ2-5, with TRBD2 as a possible D gene (6 bases). This CDR3 is built from 13 residues. Trimming stripped 4 bases from V and 5 bases from J, with 12 bases between. Germline V gene sequence: CDR1 SGHDT, CDR2 YYEEEE. CDR3 in amino acids: CASSLTSAETQYF. DNA of the CDR3: TGTGCCAGCAGCCTGACTAGTGCTGAGACCCAGTACTTC.

CDR3 nucleotide sequence: TGTGCCAGCACCAATCGGGGTTCTGGGGCCAACGTCCTGACTTTC. It specifies CASTNRGSGANVLTF. This chain connects TRBV6-5 to TRBJ2-6; a weak D match, TRBD2 (5 bases). This CDR3 has 15 amino acids. The germline V gene has CDR1 MNHEY and CDR2 SVGAGI. Trimming took 7 bases from V and 1 from J, leaving 11 bases between them.

This clone occurred a few times. The V and J genes are TRBV28 and TRBJ2-7; 9 bases fit TRBD2. Per germline, CDR1 MDHEN and CDR2 SYDVKM. This CDR3 spans 17 amino acids. Trimming at V came to 4 bases and at J to 2 bases, leaving 12 bases not matched to a gene. The CDR3 protein is CASSSTSFSGGTYEQYF. CDR3 nucleotides: TGTGCCAGCAGTTCCACCAGTTTTAGCGGGGGCACCTACGAGCAGTACTTC. The whole variable domain, remainder taken from reference TRBV28 and TRBJ2-7, is DVKVTQSSRYLVKRTGEKVFLECVQDMDHENMFWYRQDPGLGLRLIYFSYDVKMKEKGDIPEGYSVSREKKERFSLILESASTNQTSMYLCASSSTSFSGGTYEQYFGPGTRLTVT.

In its sample, this clone was seen once. The rearrangement links TRBV28 to TRBJ1-1; maybe TRBD1 (5 bases). CDR1 and CDR2 from the germline V gene are MDHEN and SYDVKM. The CDR3 runs 12 residues. Trimming removed 5 bases at V and 8 bases at J, with 12 bases between. The CDR3 sequence is CASSPWGGEAFF. DNA of the CDR3: TGTGCCAGCAGTCCCTGGGGGGGGGAAGCTTTCTTT. The variable domain in full, with the rest retrieved from reference TRBV28 and TRBJ1-1, is DVKVTQSSRYLVKRTGEKVFLECVQDMDHENMFWYRQDPGLGLRLIYFSYDVKMKEKGDIPEGYSVSREKKERFSLILESASTNQTSMYLCASSPWGGEAFFGQGTRLTVV.

This sequence joins TRBV6-6 and TRBJ2-2; unclear D gene. Germline CDR1 and CDR2: MNHNY and SVGAGI (reference sequence). V was clipped by 7 bases and J by 2 bases, with 11 bases between them. The CDR3 sequence is 14 residues long. CDR3 sequence reads: CASTEASNTGELFF. In DNA, the CDR3 is TGTGCCAGCACTGAGGCGTCAAACACCGGGGAGCTGTTTTTT.

J is TRBJ2-2 and V is TRBV7-2, with 7 bases that match TRBD2. The V and J ends lost 1 base and 1 base, in that order; junction bases with no gene match: 3. From germline, CDR1 is SGHTA and CDR2 FQGNSA. This CDR3 comprises 16 residues. The CDR3 DNA reads as TGTGCCAGCAGCTTAGGAGGCGGGAGGAACACCGGGGAGCTGTTTTTT. As protein: CASSLGGGRNTGELFF.

This clone was observed once. The chain has TRBV19 and TRBJ2-2, with D perhaps TRBD2 (6 bases). Germline V gene lookup returns CDR1 LNHDA and CDR2 SQIVND (reference sequence). CDR3 length: 12 amino acids. CDR3 in DNA: TGTGCATCCGGGAGGAACACCGGGGAGCTGTTTTTT. It translates to CASGRNTGELFF. Variable domain in full (rest from reference TRBV19 and TRBJ2-2): DGGITQSPKYLFRKEGQNVTLSCEQNLNHDAMYWYRQDPGQGLRLIYYSQIVNDFQKGDIAEGYSVSREKKESFPLTVTSAQKNPTAFYLCASGRNTGELFFGEGSRLTVL.

This clone was detected once. The J gene is TRBJ2-2, the V gene TRBV2, with 12 bases lining up with TRBD1. This CDR3 spans 15 amino acids. Per germline, CDR1 SNHLY and CDR2 FYNNEI. With 8 bases clipped from V and 5 bases from J, the junction kept 6 bases outside the gene matches. This CDR3 is CASRGQGAQTGELFF. Written as DNA, the CDR3 is TGTGCCAGCCGGGGACAGGGGGCGCAAACCGGGGAGCTGTTTTTT.

This clone was counted a single time. The V gene is TRBV2, the J gene TRBJ1-4, with TRBD1 identical over 10 bases. The CDR3 sequence is 14 residues long. Germline CDR1 and CDR2: SNHLY and FYNNEI. The ends lost 6 bases at V and 8 bases at J; junction bases unmatched: 6. CDR3 loop: CASRTGGFREKLFF. CDR3 coding DNA: TGTGCCAGCAGGACAGGGGGCTTTAGGGAAAAACTGTTTTTT.